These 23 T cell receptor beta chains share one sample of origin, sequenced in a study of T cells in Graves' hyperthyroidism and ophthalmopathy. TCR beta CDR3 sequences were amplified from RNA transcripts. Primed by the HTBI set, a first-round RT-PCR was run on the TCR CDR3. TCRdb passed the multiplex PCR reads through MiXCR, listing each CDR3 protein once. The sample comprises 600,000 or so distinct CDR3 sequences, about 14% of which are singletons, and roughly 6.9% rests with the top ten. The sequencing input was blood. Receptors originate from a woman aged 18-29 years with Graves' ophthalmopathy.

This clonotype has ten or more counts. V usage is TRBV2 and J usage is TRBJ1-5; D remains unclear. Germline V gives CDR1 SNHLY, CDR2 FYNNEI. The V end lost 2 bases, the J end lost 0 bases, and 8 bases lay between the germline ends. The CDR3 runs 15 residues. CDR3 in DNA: TGTGCCAGCAGTGAACAGGCTTATAGCAATCAGCCCCAGCATTTT. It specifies CASSEQAYSNQPQHF.

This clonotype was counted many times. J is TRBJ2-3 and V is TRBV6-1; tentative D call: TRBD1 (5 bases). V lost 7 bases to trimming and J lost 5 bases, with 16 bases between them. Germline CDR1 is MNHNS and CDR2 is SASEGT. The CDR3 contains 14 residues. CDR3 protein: CASISRGTGDTQYF. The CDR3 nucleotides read TGTGCCAGCATTTCAAGGGGAACAGGAGATACGCAGTATTTT.

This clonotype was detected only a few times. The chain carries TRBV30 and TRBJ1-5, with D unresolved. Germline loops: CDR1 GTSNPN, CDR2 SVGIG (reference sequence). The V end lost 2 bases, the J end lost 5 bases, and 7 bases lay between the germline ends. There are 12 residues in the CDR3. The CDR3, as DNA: TGTGCCTGGAGTAATGGTGATCAGCCCCAGCATTTT. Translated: CAWSNGDQPQHF.

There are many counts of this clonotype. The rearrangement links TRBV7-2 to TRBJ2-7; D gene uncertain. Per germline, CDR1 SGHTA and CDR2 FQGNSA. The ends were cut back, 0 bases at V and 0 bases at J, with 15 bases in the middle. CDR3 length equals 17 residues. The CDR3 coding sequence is TGTGCCAGCAGCTTAGCGTCGGGCCTCTTGAGCTCCTACGAGCAGTACTTC. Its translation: CASSLASGLLSSYEQYF.

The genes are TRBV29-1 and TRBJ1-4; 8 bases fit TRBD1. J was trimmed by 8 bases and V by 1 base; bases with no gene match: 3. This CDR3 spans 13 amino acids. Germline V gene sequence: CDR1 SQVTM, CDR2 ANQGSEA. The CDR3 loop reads CSVEAGGAEKLFF. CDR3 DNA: TGCAGCGTTGAAGCAGGGGGCGCGGAAAAACTGTTTTTT.

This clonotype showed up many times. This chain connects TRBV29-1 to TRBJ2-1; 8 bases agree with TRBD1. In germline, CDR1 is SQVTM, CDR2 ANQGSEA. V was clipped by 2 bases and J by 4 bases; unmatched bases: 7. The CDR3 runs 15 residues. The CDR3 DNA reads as TGCAGCGTTGAACCGGGACAGGTTTTTTACAATGAGCAGTTCTTC. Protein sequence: CSVEPGQVFYNEQFF.

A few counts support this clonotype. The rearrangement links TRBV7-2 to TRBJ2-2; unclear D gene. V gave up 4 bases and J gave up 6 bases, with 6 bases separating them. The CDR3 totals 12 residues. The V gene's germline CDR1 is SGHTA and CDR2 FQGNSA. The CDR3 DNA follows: TGTGCCAGCAGCTCCGTCGCCGGGGAGCTGTTTTTT. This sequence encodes CASSSVAGELFF.

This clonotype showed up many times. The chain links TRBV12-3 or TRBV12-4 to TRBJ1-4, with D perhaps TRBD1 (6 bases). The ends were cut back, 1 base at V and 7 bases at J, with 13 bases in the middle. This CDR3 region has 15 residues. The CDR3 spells CASSLGGARSEKLFF. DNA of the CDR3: TGTGCCAGCAGTTTAGGGGGGGCGAGGAGTGAAAAACTGTTTTTT.

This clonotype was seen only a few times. CDR3 region: CASSEGPLSGRVADTQYF. The CDR3 nucleotides read TGTGCCAGCAGTGAGGGGCCCCTTAGCGGGAGGGTTGCAGATACGCAGTATTTT. The rearrangement joins TRBV6-1 to TRBJ2-3; 11 bases align to TRBD2. CDR3 length: 18 amino acids. Germline V lookup: CDR1 MNHNS, CDR2 SASEGT. The junction had 12 bases not matched to a gene; V was cut back by 3 bases and J by 4 bases.

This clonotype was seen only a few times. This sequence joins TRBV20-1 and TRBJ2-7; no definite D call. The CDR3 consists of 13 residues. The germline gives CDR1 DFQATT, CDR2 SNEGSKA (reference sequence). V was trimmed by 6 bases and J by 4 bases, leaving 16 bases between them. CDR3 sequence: CSAVFKESYEQYF. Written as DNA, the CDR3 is TGCAGTGCAGTCTTCAAGGAATCTTACGAGCAGTACTTC.

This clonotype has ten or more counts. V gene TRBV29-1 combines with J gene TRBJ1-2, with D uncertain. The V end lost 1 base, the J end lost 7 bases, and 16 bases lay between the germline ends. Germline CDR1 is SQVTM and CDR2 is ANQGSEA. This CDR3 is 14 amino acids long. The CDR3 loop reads CSVEGPGDYVGYTF. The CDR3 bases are TGCAGCGTTGAAGGTCCGGGAGATTATGTTGGCTACACCTTC.

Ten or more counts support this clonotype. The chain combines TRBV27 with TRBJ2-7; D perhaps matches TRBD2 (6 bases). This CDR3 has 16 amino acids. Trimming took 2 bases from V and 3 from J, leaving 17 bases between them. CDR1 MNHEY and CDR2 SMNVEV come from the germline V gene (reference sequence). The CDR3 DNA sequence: TGTGCCAGCAGTTTACACCCGGGAGTACCCTACTACGAGCAGTACTTC. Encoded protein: CASSLHPGVPYYEQYF.

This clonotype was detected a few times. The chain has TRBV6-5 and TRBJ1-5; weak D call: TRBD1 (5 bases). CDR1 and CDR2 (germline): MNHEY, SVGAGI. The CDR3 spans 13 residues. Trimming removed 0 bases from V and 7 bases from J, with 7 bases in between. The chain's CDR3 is CASSYSGAQPQHF. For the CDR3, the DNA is TGTGCCAGCAGTTACTCCGGGGCGCAGCCCCAGCATTTT.

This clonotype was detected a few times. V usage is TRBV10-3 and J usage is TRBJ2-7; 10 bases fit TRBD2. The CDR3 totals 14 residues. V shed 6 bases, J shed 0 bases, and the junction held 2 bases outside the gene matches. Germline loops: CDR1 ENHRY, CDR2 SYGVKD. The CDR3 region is CAIRGTSDSYEQYF. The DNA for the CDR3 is TGTGCCATCAGGGGGACTAGCGACTCCTACGAGCAGTACTTC.

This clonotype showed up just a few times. In DNA, the CDR3 is TGTGCCAGCAGAGCAACGCTCAGAAACACCATATATTTT. As protein: CASRATLRNTIYF. V usage is TRBV2 and J usage is TRBJ1-3, with no clear D. The CDR3 sequence is 13 residues long. The V and J ends lost 6 bases and 5 bases respectively, with 11 bases between them. Per germline, CDR1 SNHLY and CDR2 FYNNEI.

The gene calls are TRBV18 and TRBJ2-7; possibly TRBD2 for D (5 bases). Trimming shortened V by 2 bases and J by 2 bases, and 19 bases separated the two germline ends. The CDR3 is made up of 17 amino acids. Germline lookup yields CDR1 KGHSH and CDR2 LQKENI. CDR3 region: CASSPSGCLACTYEQYF. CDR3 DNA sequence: TGTGCCAGCTCACCATCGGGTTGTCTAGCTTGTACCTACGAGCAGTACTTC. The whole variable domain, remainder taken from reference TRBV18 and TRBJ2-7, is NAGVMQNPRHLVRRRGQEARLRCSPMKGHSHVYWYRQLPEEGLKFMVYLQKENIIDESGMPKERFSAEFPKEGPSILRIQQVVRGDSAAYFCASSPSGCLACTYEQYFGPGTRLTVT.

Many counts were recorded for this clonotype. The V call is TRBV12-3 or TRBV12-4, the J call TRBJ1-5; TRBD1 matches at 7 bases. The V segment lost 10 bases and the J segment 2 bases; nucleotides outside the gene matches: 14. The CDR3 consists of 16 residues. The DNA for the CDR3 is TGTGCCACCCAAGGGCAGGGGGGTTTGGGCAATCAGCCCCAGCATTTT. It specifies CATQGQGGLGNQPQHF.

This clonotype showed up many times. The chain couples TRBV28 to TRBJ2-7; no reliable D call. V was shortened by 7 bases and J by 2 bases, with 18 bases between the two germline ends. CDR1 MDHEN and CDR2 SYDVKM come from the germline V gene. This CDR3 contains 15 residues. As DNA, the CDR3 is TGTGCCAGCATCCCCGGCGCCTTGGCGGCCTACGAGCAGTACTTC. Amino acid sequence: CASIPGALAAYEQYF.

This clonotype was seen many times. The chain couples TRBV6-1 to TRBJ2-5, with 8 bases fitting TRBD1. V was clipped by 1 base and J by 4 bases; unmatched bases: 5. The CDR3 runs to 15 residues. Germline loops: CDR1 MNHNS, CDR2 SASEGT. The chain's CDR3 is CASSEGTGFGETQYF. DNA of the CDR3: TGTGCCAGCAGTGAAGGGACAGGGTTCGGAGAGACCCAGTACTTC.

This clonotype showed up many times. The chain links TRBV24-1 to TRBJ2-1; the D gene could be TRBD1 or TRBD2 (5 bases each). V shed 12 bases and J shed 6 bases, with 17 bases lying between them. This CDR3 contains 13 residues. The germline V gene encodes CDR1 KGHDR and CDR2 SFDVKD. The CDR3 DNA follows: TGTGCCGCTTCGGACGGGGCCATCAATGAGCAGTTCTTC. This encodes CAASDGAINEQFF.

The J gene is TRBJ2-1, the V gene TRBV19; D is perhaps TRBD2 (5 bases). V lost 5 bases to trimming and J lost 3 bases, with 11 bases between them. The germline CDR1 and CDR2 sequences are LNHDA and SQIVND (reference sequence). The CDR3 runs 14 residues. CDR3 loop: CASSPVAGYNEQFF. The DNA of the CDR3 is TGTGCCAGTAGTCCGGTGGCGGGCTACAATGAGCAGTTCTTC.

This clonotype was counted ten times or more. CDR3 DNA sequence: TGCGCCAGCAGCAATGGCCCTATGGGACAGGGAGAAAGACAGTTCTTC. This gives the protein CASSNGPMGQGERQFF. The V call is TRBV5-1, the J call TRBJ2-1; 9 bases map to TRBD1. The junction had 18 bases not matched to a gene; V was cut back by 4 bases and J by 13 bases. Germline assignment: CDR1 SGHRS and CDR2 YFSETQ. The CDR3 is 16 amino acids.

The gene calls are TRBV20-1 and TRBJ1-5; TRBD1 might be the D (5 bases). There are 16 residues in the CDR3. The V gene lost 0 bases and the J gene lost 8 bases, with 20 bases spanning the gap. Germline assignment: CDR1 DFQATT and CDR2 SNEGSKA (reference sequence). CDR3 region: CSARDKSGVWGEPQHF. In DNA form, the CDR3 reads TGCAGTGCTAGAGATAAAAGTGGGGTGTGGGGGGAGCCCCAGCATTTT.